The 31 T cell receptor beta chains presented below share a single source sample, sequenced in a study of cytomegalovirus exposure and HLA in healthy donors (TCRdb year 2017). Libraries came from the immunoSEQ multiplex PCR assay. The multiplex PCR relied on a mix of 60 forward primers for TCR Vbeta segments and 13 reverse primers for TCR Jbeta segments. In its TCRdb copy, this immuneACCESS table keeps in-frame sequences only and misses some clones. Where compared with another copy, unresolved V genes explain less than half of these, and the others have no known cause. Present in this sample are some 110,000 clones, approximately 76% of which were seen just once. The biggest ten clones account for 15% to 20% of the sample. Sequencing was performed on PBMCs. These receptors were taken from a man aged 50-60 years in good health and CMV-seropositive.

The chain links TRBV6-1 to TRBJ2-7; 7 nucleotides align to TRBD2. CDR3 length: 14 residues. Looked up from germline, CDR1 is MNHNS and CDR2 is SASEGT. The ends lost 3 bases at V and 4 bases at J; junction bases unmatched: 6. The CDR3, as DNA: TGTGCCAGCAGTGATGGCGGGAGTGAGTACGAGCAGTACTTC. It codes for CASSDGGSEYEQYF.

The V gene is TRBV4-1, the J gene TRBJ1-5; a weak D match, TRBD1 (6 bases). CDR3 length: 18 residues. CDR1 and CDR2 (germline): MGHRA, YSYEKL. Trimming shortened V by 0 bases and J by 2 bases, and 17 bases separated the two germline ends. The CDR3 reads CASSQDLMYRVRNQPQHF. The CDR3 coding sequence is TGCGCCAGCAGCCAAGACCTAATGTACAGGGTTCGCAATCAGCCCCAGCATTTT.

Only one count was recorded for this clone. The CDR3 nucleotides read TGTGCCAGCAGCTTGGGGGGCCTCGGGAGGACTGAAGCTTTCTTT. It specifies CASSLGGLGRTEAFF. The V call is TRBV5-4, the J call TRBJ1-1; D perhaps matches TRBD1 (5 bases). Germline CDR1 and CDR2: SGHNT and YYREEE (reference sequence). The CDR3 contains 15 residues. V shed 0 bases and J shed 5 bases, with 14 bases lying between them.

The chain recombines TRBV29-1 with TRBJ2-5; D uncertain. The end of the DNA is better explained by TRBJ2-7, so the J call may be wrong. Germline assignment: CDR1 SQVTM and CDR2 ANQGSEA. CDR3 size: 10 residues. The CDR3 region is CSVSDSEQYF. CDR3 sequence (DNA): TGCAGCGTTTCCGACTCCGAGCAGTACTTC.

The chain links TRBV9 to TRBJ2-2, with D maybe TRBD1 (6 bases). CDR3 length equals 14 residues. Germline assignment: CDR1 SGDLS and CDR2 YYNGEE. Trimming shortened V by 3 bases and J by 3 bases, and 9 bases separated the two germline ends. CDR3 coding DNA: TGTGCCAGCAGCGGACAGGTTTACACCGGGGAGCTGTTTTTT. Translating gives CASSGQVYTGELFF.

There are a few counts of this clone. The V gene is TRBV7-2, the J gene TRBJ2-7, with TRBD1 as a possible D gene (5 bases). The germline V and J ends were trimmed by 5 bases and 5 bases, with 22 bases remaining between them. This CDR3 region has 16 residues. The germline CDR1 and CDR2 sequences are SGHTA and FQGNSA. CDR3 residues: CASSPHRTSVFNEQYF. The CDR3 bases are TGTGCCAGCAGCCCCCACAGGACAAGTGTCTTCAACGAGCAGTACTTC.

The genes are TRBV15 and TRBJ1-1; no firm D call. This CDR3 is 19 amino acids long. V was shortened by 1 base and J by 4 bases, with 25 bases between the two germline ends. Per germline, CDR1 LNHNV and CDR2 YYDKDF (reference sequence). The CDR3 DNA is TGTGCCACCAGCAGAGCCTCCGGGATCAAAGGACCAGGAAGCACTGAAGCTTTCTTT. Protein sequence: CATSRASGIKGPGSTEAFF.

The chain combines TRBV18 with TRBJ1-1; no clear D. Deletions cut 0 bases from V and 0 bases from J, with 5 bases between. The germline gives CDR1 KGHSH, CDR2 LQKENI. The CDR3 is 14 residues long. CDR3 loop: CASSPPLVNTEAFF. CDR3 nucleotides: TGTGCCAGCTCACCACCCCTCGTGAACACTGAAGCTTTCTTT.

The chain has TRBV25-1 and TRBJ2-3, with D perhaps matching TRBD2 (5 bases). V was clipped by 1 base and J by 1 base, with 12 bases between them. Per the germline V gene, CDR1 is MGHDK and CDR2 is SYGVNS. CDR3 length equals 16 residues. CDR3 nucleotides: TGTGCCAGCAGTGAATCGGGGAGCGAAGGCACAGATACGCAGTATTTT. It codes for CASSESGSEGTDTQYF. Drawing the rest from reference TRBV25-1 and TRBJ2-3, the complete variable domain is EADIYQTPRYLVIGTGKKITLECSQTMGHDKMYWYQQDPGMELHLIHYSYGVNSTEKGDLSSESTVSRIRTEHFPLTLESARPSHTSQYLCASSESGSEGTDTQYFGPGTRLTVL.

In the case of this clone: Distinct nucleotide sequences in the sample also encode this CDR3. The chain combines TRBV4-1 with TRBJ1-1, with D possibly being TRBD1 (5 bases). Between the trimmed V and J ends, which lost 6 bases and 2 bases, there was a span of 16 bases. CDR1 MGHRA and CDR2 YSYEKL come from the germline V gene. The CDR3 contains 15 residues. The CDR3 reads CASSHRRGTNTEAFF. CDR3 DNA sequence: TGCGCCAGCAGTCACCGACGGGGGACTAACACTGAAGCTTTCTTT.

The chain has TRBV7-2 and TRBJ2-5; 14 bases fit TRBD2. The germline V gene encodes CDR1 SGHTA and CDR2 FQGNSA. The CDR3 has 17 amino acids. V was clipped by 3 bases and J by 4 bases; unmatched bases: 7. CDR3 DNA: TGTGCCAGCAGCTTGTTCAGACTAGCGGGGGGGCGAGAGACCCAGTACTTC. It encodes CASSLFRLAGGRETQYF.

Concerning this clone: At the DNA level, this CDR3 is encoded by other sequences in the same sample as well. The chain links TRBV13 to TRBJ2-7; possibly TRBD2 for D (6 bases). The V end lost 3 bases, the J end lost 4 bases, and 10 bases lay between the germline ends. Germline-derived CDR1 and CDR2 are PRHDT and FYEKMQ (reference sequence). This CDR3 has 13 residues. The CDR3 sequence is CASSFGAGYEQYF. The CDR3, as DNA: TGTGCCAGCAGCTTCGGTGCGGGGTACGAGCAGTACTTC.

This rearrangement joins TRBV5-1 to TRBJ1-4; possible D gene TRBD1, 6 bases. V gave up 1 base and J gave up 0 bases, with 10 bases separating them. The CDR3 is 16 amino acids. The germline gives CDR1 SGHRS, CDR2 YFSETQ. Here the CDR3 reads CASSLQGGATNEKLFF. The CDR3 coding sequence is TGCGCCAGCAGCTTGCAAGGGGGGGCAACTAATGAAAAACTGTTTTTT. The full variable domain, in which reference TRBV5-1 and TRBJ1-4 provide the parts outside the CDR3, is KAGVTQTPRYLIKTRGQQVTLSCSPISGHRSVSWYQQTPGQGLQFLFEYFSETQRNKGNFPGRFSGRQFSNSRSEMNVSTLELGDSALYLCASSLQGGATNEKLFFGSGTQLSVL.

The count of this clone is one. The chain combines TRBV28 with TRBJ1-1, with 7 nucleotides matching TRBD1. CDR3 length: 11 amino acids. Germline-derived CDR1 and CDR2 are MDHEN and SYDVKM. Trimming took 5 bases from V and 11 from J; bases not matched to a gene: 5. The CDR3 DNA follows: TGTGCCAGCAGTATACAGGGGCATGCTTTCTTT. Residues: CASSIQGHAFF.

The rearrangement links TRBV7-9 to TRBJ2-7; D remains unclear. Trimming removed 1 base from V and 1 base from J, with 5 bases in between. The CDR3 totals 13 residues. Germline lookup yields CDR1 SEHNR and CDR2 FQNEAQ (reference sequence). The CDR3 loop is CASSLGPSYEQYF. CDR3 nucleotides: TGTGCCAGCAGCTTAGGTCCATCCTACGAGCAGTACTTC. Variable domain in full (rest from reference TRBV7-9 and TRBJ2-7): DTGVSQNPRHKITKRGQNVTFRCDPISEHNRLYWYRQTLGQGPEFLTYFQNEAQLEKSRLLSDRFSAERPKGSFSTLEIQRTEQGDSAMYLCASSLGPSYEQYFGPGTRLTVT.

About this clone: One end of the junction does not line up with germline, which may come from a read error. The rearrangement joins TRBV7-9 to TRBJ2-7; D is possibly TRBD2 (5 bases). The V gene's germline CDR1 is SEHNR and CDR2 FQNEAQ (reference sequence). CDR3 length equals 12 residues. The CDR3 sequence: CSSGLQSYEQYF. As DNA, the CDR3 is TGTTCCAGCGGTTTGCAGTCATACGAGCAGTACTTC. The full variable domain, completed using reference TRBV7-9 and TRBJ2-7, is DTGVSQNPRHKITKRGQNVTFRCDPISEHNRLYWYRQTLGQGPEFLTYFQNEAQLEKSRLLSDRFSAERPKGSFSTLEIQRTEQGDSAMYLCSSGLQSYEQYFGPGTRLTVT.

This clone was observed once. The chain recombines TRBV19 with TRBJ2-1, with D tentatively TRBD1 (5 bases). The CDR3 has 12 residues. Trimming removed 3 bases at V and 7 bases at J, with 7 bases between. CDR1 and CDR2 (germline): LNHDA, SQIVND (reference sequence). The CDR3 bases are TGTGCCAGTAGTATCCAGGGTAATGAGCAGTTCTTC. It yields the protein CASSIQGNEQFF.

The chain couples TRBV7-9 to TRBJ2-3; 12 nucleotides line up with TRBD2. CDR1 and CDR2 from the germline V gene are SEHNR and FQNEAQ (reference sequence). The CDR3 is 14 residues long. With 6 bases clipped from V and 6 bases from J, the junction kept 4 bases outside the gene matches. The CDR3 is CASRTSGRGDTQYF. The CDR3 DNA reads TGTGCCAGCAGGACTAGCGGGAGAGGGGATACGCAGTATTTT.

The rearrangement links TRBV10-1 to TRBJ2-3; 8 bases match TRBD1. The CDR3 consists of 14 residues. Germline V CDR1 and CDR2: WNHNN, SYGVQD (reference sequence). Trimming cost V 6 bases and J 3 bases; bases outside gene matches: 5. CDR3 sequence reads: CASSRQGLTDTQYF. DNA of the CDR3: TGCGCCAGCAGCCGACAGGGGTTGACAGATACGCAGTATTTT.

The chain links TRBV5-1 to TRBJ2-1; the match to TRBD1 covers 7 bases. V gave up 0 bases and J gave up 6 bases; unmatched junction bases: 6. This CDR3 comprises 15 residues. Germline V gene sequence: CDR1 SGHRS, CDR2 YFSETQ. The CDR3 spells CASSLAGTVSNEQFF. Written as DNA, the CDR3 is TGCGCCAGCAGCTTGGCCGGGACAGTTTCCAATGAGCAGTTCTTC.

This chain uses TRBV6-1 with TRBJ1-2, with a weak D call TRBD1 (6 bases). There are 14 residues in the CDR3. The V and J ends lost 10 bases and 2 bases respectively, with 17 bases between them. Germline assignment: CDR1 MNHNS and CDR2 SASEGT. CDR3 nucleotides: TGTGCCACCAAGTTGGTCAGGGGAAACTATGGCTACACCTTC. Its protein is CATKLVRGNYGYTF.

This chain connects TRBV11-2 to TRBJ2-7, with D tentatively TRBD1 (5 bases). V gave up 4 bases and J gave up 0 bases, with 13 bases separating them. The CDR3 consists of 15 residues. From germline, CDR1 is SGHAT and CDR2 FQNNGV. The DNA of the CDR3 is TGTGCCAGCAGCTACCCCTCAGGGCACTCCTACGAGCAGTACTTC. Encoded protein: CASSYPSGHSYEQYF. Complete variable domain (other parts from reference TRBV11-2 and TRBJ2-7): EAGVAQSPRYKIIEKRQSVAFWCNPISGHATLYWYQQILGQGPKLLIQFQNNGVVDDSQLPKDRFSAERLKGVDSTLKIQPAKLEDSAVYLCASSYPSGHSYEQYFGPGTRLTVT.

The J gene is TRBJ2-5, the V gene TRBV27; tentatively, D is TRBD2 (5 bases). The J call may be mistaken, given a closer DNA end match to TRBJ2-7. This CDR3 has 12 residues. Germline lookup yields CDR1 MNHEY and CDR2 SMNVEV (reference sequence). CDR3 bases: TGTGCCAGCTCGGGGAGCTCCTACGAGCAGTACTTC. Its translation is CASSGSSYEQYF.

The V and J genes are TRBV27 and TRBJ1-6, with TRBD1 matching 9 bases. From germline, CDR1 is MNHEY and CDR2 SMNVEV (reference sequence). This CDR3 is 14 amino acids long. V was clipped by 6 bases and J by 7 bases; unmatched bases: 4. In nucleotides, the CDR3 is TGTGCCAGCAGACCGGACAGGGGCAATTCACCCCTCCACTTT. Translating gives CASRPDRGNSPLHF.

V gene TRBV6-6 combines with J gene TRBJ2-1; tentatively, D is TRBD2 (6 bases). Germline CDR1 is MNHNY and CDR2 is SVGAGI (reference sequence). The CDR3 extends over 14 amino acids. The V gene lost 2 bases and the J gene lost 7 bases, with 12 bases spanning the gap. CDR3 DNA sequence: TGTGCCAGCAGTTACCGGGGGTTGGAAAATGAGCAGTTCTTC. Translating gives CASSYRGLENEQFF.

To note about this clone: Other nucleotide sequences from this sample produce the same CDR3. The chain has TRBV9 and TRBJ1-1, with D tentatively TRBD1 (5 bases). CDR1 is SGDLS and CDR2 is YYNGEE in the germline V gene. V gave up 2 bases and J gave up 1 base, with 9 bases separating them. CDR3 length: 14 residues. CDR3 nucleotide sequence: TGTGCCAGCAGCGTTACAGGAGCGAACACTGAAGCTTTCTTT. This gives the protein CASSVTGANTEAFF.

Here the CDR3 reads CASSLYPALAGGYEQYF. CDR3 DNA: TGTGCCAGCAGCTTGTACCCCGCCCTAGCGGGAGGCTACGAGCAGTACTTC. This sequence joins TRBV11-2 and TRBJ2-7, with 11 positions matching TRBD2. The CDR3 has 17 residues. Germline lookup yields CDR1 SGHAT and CDR2 FQNNGV. The trim removed 3 bases at V and 3 bases at J, leaving 10 bases unmatched.

This clone showed up just a few times. CDR3 residues: CASSLGLAINTGELFF. Here the CDR3 DNA reads TGTGCCAGCAGCCTGGGACTAGCGATAAACACCGGGGAGCTGTTTTTT. The chain combines TRBV11-2 with TRBJ2-2; 10 nucleotides match TRBD2. From germline, CDR1 is SGHAT and CDR2 FQNNGV. V gave up 5 bases and J gave up 2 bases; unmatched junction bases: 5. This CDR3 comprises 16 residues.

This clone occurred once. Written as DNA, the CDR3 is TGTGCCAGCAGCTTAACGGCAGGCTACTATAATTCACCCCTCCACTTT. It encodes CASSLTAGYYNSPLHF. This chain joins TRBV7-2 and TRBJ1-6; D is unresolved. The CDR3 has 16 residues. Germline V gene sequence: CDR1 SGHTA, CDR2 FQGNSA. The germline V and J ends were trimmed by 2 bases and 3 bases, with 11 bases remaining between them.

The chain couples TRBV5-8 to TRBJ1-1; 8 nucleotides match TRBD1. The CDR3 is 16 amino acids. Per the germline V gene, CDR1 is SGHTS and CDR2 is YDEGEE. Trimming at V came to 0 bases and at J to 3 bases, leaving 7 bases not matched to a gene. CDR3 amino acids: CASSLGVRGPDTEAFF. The CDR3 nucleotides are TGTGCCAGCAGCTTGGGGGTCAGGGGGCCCGACACTGAAGCTTTCTTT. Filled out from reference TRBV5-8 and TRBJ1-1, the complete variable domain reads EAGVTQSPTHLIKTRGQQATLRCSPISGHTSVYWYQQALGLGLQFLLWYDEGEERNRGNFPPRFSGRQFPNYSSELNVNALELEDSALYLCASSLGVRGPDTEAFFGQGTRLTVV.

V is TRBV27 and J is TRBJ2-7, with 11 bases that match TRBD1. The trim removed 2 bases at V and 5 bases at J, leaving 2 bases unmatched. The V gene's germline CDR1 is MNHEY and CDR2 SMNVEV (reference sequence). The CDR3 contains 14 residues. DNA of the CDR3: TGTGCCAGCAGTTTACGGACAGGGGGCCACGAGCAGTACTTC. It yields the protein CASSLRTGGHEQYF.